These 29 T cell receptor beta chains came from one sample sequenced in a study of cytomegalovirus exposure and HLA in healthy donors. PCR employed 60 Vbeta and 13 Jbeta primers. Sequenced by immunoSEQ multiplex PCR; TCRdb stores in-frame clones only, minus some. The table lists under 200,000 clones, over 75% of them singletons. The sample was PBMCs. These receptors all come from a woman aged 50 to 60 in good health and CMV-seronegative.

The rearrangement joins TRBV7-9 to TRBJ2-1; D ambiguous. This CDR3 contains 15 residues. The germline V gene has CDR1 SEHNR and CDR2 FQNEAQ (reference sequence). Trimming shortened V by 1 base and J by 0 bases, and 7 bases separated the two germline ends. For the CDR3, the DNA is TGTGCCAGCAGCTTAGGGGCAGGCTCCTACAATGAGCAGTTCTTC. Translated, it gives CASSLGAGSYNEQFF.

This chain links TRBV6-5 with TRBJ1-2, with TRBD1 identical over 9 bases. Germline values: CDR1 MNHEY, CDR2 SVGAGI. The CDR3 has 13 amino acids. V shed 4 bases and J 7 bases; nucleotides not matched to a gene: 4. The CDR3 nucleotides are TGTGCCAGCAGTTTACAGGGGGCGCTTGGCTACACCTTC. This codes for CASSLQGALGYTF.

The V call is TRBV2, the J call TRBJ2-7, with 8 bases lining up with TRBD1. Per germline, CDR1 SNHLY and CDR2 FYNNEI. The CDR3 is 14 amino acids. Germline trimming cut 5 bases from V and 6 bases from J; bases unmatched to any gene: 9. CDR3 nucleotides: TGTGCCAGCAGTACGGACAGGGATTTGGGCGAGCAGTACTTC. Its protein product is CASSTDRDLGEQYF.

The V gene is TRBV1, the J gene TRBJ2-1; the D segment call TRBD2 is taken from the table without a DNA check. TRBV1 is a known pseudogene. This CDR3 is built from 16 residues. The CDR3 is CTSSQGRVDSYNEQFF. The CDR3 nucleotides read TGCACCAGCAGCCAAGGGAGGGTCGACTCCTACAATGAGCAGTTCTTC.

The V and J genes are TRBV7-2 and TRBJ2-5, with TRBD1 matching over 7 bases. The CDR3 extends over 13 amino acids. CDR1 SGHTA and CDR2 FQGNSA come from the germline V gene. The junction had 8 bases not matched to a gene; V was cut back by 8 bases and J by 5 bases. CDR3 bases: TGTGCCAGCGAACTAGGACAGGAGGAGACCCAGTACTTC. This gives the protein CASELGQEETQYF. Variable domain in full (rest from reference TRBV7-2 and TRBJ2-5): GAGVSQSPSNKVTEKGKDVELRCDPISGHTALYWYRQSLGQGLEFLIYFQGNSAPDKSGLPSDRFSAERTGGSVSTLTIQRTQQEDSAVYLCASELGQEETQYFGPGTRLLVL.

V is TRBV7-2 and J is TRBJ2-5, with 7 bases aligning to TRBD2. The germline CDR1 and CDR2 sequences are SGHTA and FQGNSA. CDR3 length: 16 residues. J was trimmed by 5 bases and V by 3 bases; bases with no gene match: 12. CDR3 amino acids: CASSFQRGSSGETQYF. The CDR3 DNA reads as TGTGCCAGCAGCTTCCAGCGGGGCAGCTCGGGGGAGACCCAGTACTTC.

The gene calls are TRBV12-5 and TRBJ1-6, with 10 positions matching TRBD1. V gave up 6 bases and J gave up 5 bases; unmatched junction bases: 10. CDR3 length: 17 amino acids. Germline lookup yields CDR1 LGHNT and CDR2 FRNRAP. CDR3 sequence (DNA): TGTGCTAGTGGACCGCTAGACAGGGGGCGAGATAATTCACCCCTCCACTTT. Translating gives CASGPLDRGRDNSPLHF.

This chain uses TRBV29-1 with TRBJ1-2, with 7 bases that match TRBD1. CDR3 length equals 16 residues. Trimming removed 6 bases from V and 4 bases from J; junction bases left unmatched: 17. Looked up from germline, CDR1 is SQVTM and CDR2 is ANQGSEA. Written as DNA, the CDR3 is TGCAGCGTCGCCGGACAGGCCCGCCGGAAGGCCTATGGCTACACCTTC. This translates into CSVAGQARRKAYGYTF.

The genes are TRBV28 and TRBJ2-1; D is possibly TRBD1 (5 bases). The V and J ends lost 4 bases and 2 bases respectively, with 9 bases between them. This CDR3 comprises 14 residues. Germline assignment: CDR1 MDHEN and CDR2 SYDVKM. CDR3 sequence (DNA): TGTGCCAGCAGTTCCAGGGTCGCCTACAATGAGCAGTTCTTC. It is translated as CASSSRVAYNEQFF.

CDR3 amino acids: CASSLAYGTGTDTQYF. CDR3 DNA sequence: TGTGCCAGCAGCTTAGCGTACGGGACAGGCACAGATACGCAGTATTTT. The genes are TRBV7-6 and TRBJ2-3; 7 positions agree with TRBD1. CDR1 and CDR2 (germline): SGHVS, FNYEAQ. The V and J ends lost 0 bases and 1 base, in that order; junction bases with no gene match: 4. This CDR3 region has 16 residues.

The rearrangement joins TRBV2 to TRBJ1-2, with D perhaps TRBD1 (6 bases). CDR3 length: 13 amino acids. Germline-derived CDR1 and CDR2 are SNHLY and FYNNEI. V lost 4 bases and J lost 5, with 11 bases in between. The DNA of the CDR3 is TGTGCCAGCAGTGCACAGGGCAGGTATGGCTACACCTTC. Translating gives CASSAQGRYGYTF.

This clone has only one observation. Other nucleotide sequences in the sample specify the same CDR3. The CDR3 loop reads CASSYPGNYGYTF. DNA for the CDR3: TGTGCCAGCAGTTACCCAGGAAACTATGGCTACACCTTC. This chain uses TRBV6-5 with TRBJ1-2; D gene ambiguous. CDR1 and CDR2 from the germline V gene are MNHEY and SVGAGI. The CDR3 is made up of 13 amino acids. The V end lost 2 bases, the J end lost 2 bases, and 6 bases lay between the germline ends.

The chain combines TRBV5-8 with TRBJ2-7; D is ambiguous. V was pared by 0 bases and J by 1 base, with 11 bases between. The CDR3 runs to 15 residues. Germline assignment: CDR1 SGHTS and CDR2 YDEGEE. The CDR3 is CASSLGARISYEQYF. The CDR3 nucleotides are TGTGCCAGCAGCTTGGGGGCAAGGATTTCCTACGAGCAGTACTTC.

Points on this clone: This specimen includes other DNA sequences encoding the same CDR3. The chain employs TRBV28 and TRBJ2-7; 7 bases agree with TRBD2. V was pared by 5 bases and J by 2 bases, with 3 bases of the junction left unmatched. Germline lookup yields CDR1 MDHEN and CDR2 SYDVKM. This CDR3 has 13 amino acids. The CDR3 DNA reads TGTGCCAGCAGTCTCGGGGGGACCTACGAGCAGTACTTC. Its translation is CASSLGGTYEQYF. The full variable domain, its missing parts supplied by reference TRBV28 and TRBJ2-7, is DVKVTQSSRYLVKRTGEKVFLECVQDMDHENMFWYRQDPGLGLRLIYFSYDVKMKEKGDIPEGYSVSREKKERFSLILESASTNQTSMYLCASSLGGTYEQYFGPGTRLTVT.

In this sample, this clone turned up once. The chain couples TRBV7-2 to TRBJ2-6; the D gene is possibly TRBD1 (5 bases). The CDR3 covers 14 residues. The V gene's germline CDR1 is SGHTA and CDR2 FQGNSA. The ends were cut back, 5 bases at V and 7 bases at J, with 12 bases in the middle. The CDR3 is CASSLGHTANVLTF. The CDR3 DNA reads as TGTGCCAGCAGCCTAGGACATACCGCCAACGTCCTGACTTTC.

This clone appeared once. This rearrangement joins TRBV11-2 to TRBJ1-2; TRBD1 agrees at 11 bases. The germline V gene has CDR1 SGHAT and CDR2 FQNNGV. The CDR3 totals 14 residues. J was trimmed by 4 bases and V by 7 bases; bases with no gene match: 5. The CDR3 nucleotides are TGTGCCAGCACGGGACAGGGGGTGCGCTATGGCTACACCTTC. Amino acids: CASTGQGVRYGYTF.

This chain connects TRBV18 to TRBJ2-7; a possible D gene is TRBD2 (5 bases). V was pared by 2 bases and J by 6 bases, with 17 bases between. CDR1 is KGHSH, CDR2 LQKENI, per germline. The CDR3 loop spans 15 amino acids. CDR3: CASSPNRDISTEQYF. CDR3 DNA: TGTGCCAGCTCACCAAATCGGGATATTAGTACCGAGCAGTACTTC.

The chain links TRBV19 to TRBJ1-5; TRBD1 is a possible D gene (6 bases). The CDR3 sequence is 13 residues long. The V gene lost 5 bases and the J gene lost 4 bases, with 9 bases spanning the gap. Germline lookup yields CDR1 LNHDA and CDR2 SQIVND (reference sequence). CDR3 DNA sequence: TGTGCCAGTAGTTCGCAGGGGAATCAGCCCCAGCATTTT. This gives the protein CASSSQGNQPQHF.

The chain uses TRBV27 and TRBJ1-2; TRBD1 matches at 8 bases. This CDR3 contains 13 residues. The V segment lost 4 bases and the J segment 7 bases; nucleotides outside the gene matches: 5. In germline, CDR1 is MNHEY, CDR2 SMNVEV (reference sequence). Written as DNA, the CDR3 is TGTGCCAGCAGTTCCGCAGGGGGCCTTGGCTACACCTTC. Translated, it gives CASSSAGGLGYTF.

The genes are TRBV7-9 and TRBJ2-3; 12 nucleotides align to TRBD2. The germline V gene has CDR1 SEHNR and CDR2 FQNEAQ (reference sequence). The CDR3 is 17 residues long. The trim removed 4 bases at V and 2 bases at J, leaving 7 bases unmatched. The CDR3 region is CASSSLAGGLPTDTQYF. The CDR3 region has the DNA TGTGCCAGCAGCTCCCTAGCGGGAGGGCTCCCCACAGATACGCAGTATTTT.

This clone was seen a single time. The chain employs TRBV7-9 and TRBJ1-5; D not certain. The ends were cut back, 4 bases at V and 4 bases at J, with 8 bases in the middle. CDR1 and CDR2 (germline): SEHNR, FQNEAQ (reference sequence). CDR3 length equals 13 residues. The CDR3 here is CASSSAANQPQHF. The CDR3 DNA is TGTGCCAGCAGCTCCGCAGCGAATCAGCCCCAGCATTTT.

The chain employs TRBV6-6 and TRBJ2-7; D is perhaps TRBD2 (7 bases). V lost 6 bases and J 7 bases, leaving 19 bases between the germline ends. The germline V gene has CDR1 MNHNY and CDR2 SVGAGI (reference sequence). The CDR3 totals 14 residues. The CDR3 DNA reads TGTGCCAGCAGCCCCCCTGGGGGGGCTTGGGAGCAGTACTTC. Translation gives CASSPPGGAWEQYF.

This clone was detected only once. The chain couples TRBV4-1 to TRBJ1-4, with D tentatively TRBD1 (5 bases). V dropped 2 bases and J dropped 3 bases, with 10 bases sitting between them. CDR1 is MGHRA and CDR2 is YSYEKL in the germline V gene. The CDR3 sequence is 15 residues long. CDR3 sequence reads: CASSQRGVANEKLFF. CDR3 nucleotides: TGCGCCAGCAGCCAACGGGGGGTAGCTAATGAAAAACTGTTTTTT.

The rearrangement links TRBV18 to TRBJ1-4, with TRBD1 matching over 8 bases. J was trimmed by 4 bases and V by 1 base; bases with no gene match: 5. The V gene's germline CDR1 is KGHSH and CDR2 LQKENI. This CDR3 is 16 amino acids long. The CDR3 region is CASSPRGQGYNEKLFF. The CDR3 DNA reads TGTGCCAGCTCACCACGTGGACAGGGCTATAATGAAAAACTGTTTTTT.

The chain recombines TRBV27 with TRBJ2-2; D unresolved. There are 13 residues in the CDR3. V lost 2 bases, J lost 3 bases, and 4 bases lay in between. In germline, CDR1 is MNHEY, CDR2 SMNVEV (reference sequence). The CDR3 DNA reads as TGTGCCAGCAGTTTAGACTACACCGGGGAGCTGTTTTTT. This encodes CASSLDYTGELFF.

This chain uses TRBV18 with TRBJ2-1, with 10 bases aligning to TRBD1. After removal of 6 bases from V and 9 bases from J, the junction contained 14 bases not matched to a gene. CDR3 length: 16 residues. Germline CDR1 KGHSH, CDR2 LQKENI. CDR3 protein: CASSPGTGDAFGEQFF. The CDR3 DNA follows: TGTGCCAGCTCTCCTGGGACAGGGGATGCTTTTGGTGAGCAGTTCTTC.

V usage is TRBV14 and J usage is TRBJ1-2, with D maybe TRBD1 (6 bases). Trimming left V 3 bases short and J 6 bases short, with 11 bases between. From germline, CDR1 is SGHDN and CDR2 FVKESK. The CDR3 sequence is 13 residues long. For the CDR3, the DNA is TGTGCCAGCAGCCAGACAGGTACACATGGCTACACCTTC. Translation: CASSQTGTHGYTF.

The rearrangement uses TRBV7-9 and TRBJ2-1; TRBD2 matches 15 bases. The germline V gene encodes CDR1 SEHNR and CDR2 FQNEAQ (reference sequence). The trim removed 0 bases at V and 8 bases at J, leaving 11 bases unmatched. The CDR3 covers 19 residues. For the CDR3, the DNA is TGTGCCAGCAGCTTAGCTTGGACTAGCGGGAGGGCCGAGTTGGATGAGCAGTTCTTC. Translating gives CASSLAWTSGRAELDEQFF.

The chain uses TRBV6-1 and TRBJ1-4; 9 nucleotides match TRBD1. The CDR3 runs to 16 residues. CDR1 and CDR2 (germline): MNHNS, SASEGT. The ends lost 3 bases at V and 7 bases at J; junction bases unmatched: 9. The CDR3, as DNA: TGTGCCAGCAGTGACGCTTTCGGGACAGGGTTTGAAAAACTGTTTTTT. Translating gives CASSDAFGTGFEKLFF.